These 17 T cell receptor beta chains were sequenced from one sample in a study of shared clonotypes between healthy human individuals. TCRdb keeps only in-frame clones here, not all; method: immunoSEQ multiplex PCR. This sample has around 1,900,000 clones; approximately 92% occur once, and the top ten carry approximately 1.7%. It was CD45RO-negative cells, positively selected for CCR7, that made up naive CD8 cells, with terminally differentiated effector memory CD45RA+ cells excluded. The sequencing sample was made of naive CD8+ T cells from PBMCs. The receptors originated from a man younger than 30 in good health. Some clones in this sample may be carry-over from other donors' samples.

The rearrangement joins TRBV7-9 to TRBJ2-1, with 10 bases aligning to TRBD2. Germline V CDR1 and CDR2: SEHNR, FQNEAQ (reference sequence). V dropped 4 bases and J dropped 5; count of bases not matched to a gene: 8. This CDR3 comprises 16 residues. The CDR3 DNA reads TGTGCCAGCAGCTCCTACACTAGCGGGAATGACAATGAGCAGTTCTTC. It encodes CASSSYTSGNDNEQFF.

V gene TRBV2 combines with J gene TRBJ1-1, with 10 bases identical to TRBD1. In germline, CDR1 is SNHLY, CDR2 FYNNEI. Trimming removed 5 bases from V and 1 base from J; junction bases left unmatched: 1. The CDR3 loop spans 14 amino acids. CDR3 loop: CASSRTGGNTEAFF. Written as DNA, the CDR3 is TGTGCCAGCAGTAGGACAGGGGGGAACACTGAAGCTTTCTTT.

This chain links TRBV7-3 with TRBJ2-1; 8 nucleotides align to TRBD2. Per germline, CDR1 SGHTA and CDR2 FQGTGA. With 4 bases clipped from V and 7 bases from J, the junction kept 3 bases outside the gene matches. The CDR3 loop spans 13 amino acids. For the CDR3, the DNA is TGTGCCAGCAGCTATAGCGGGGCGAATGAGCAGTTCTTC. As protein: CASSYSGANEQFF.

The gene calls are TRBV7-8 and TRBJ1-5; 11 bases match TRBD1. The CDR3 is made up of 16 amino acids. After removal of 1 base from V and 6 bases from J, the junction contained 5 bases not matched to a gene. Germline assignment: CDR1 SGHVS and CDR2 FQNEAQ. CDR3 amino acids: CASSLERGQGGQPQHF. DNA for the CDR3: TGTGCCAGCAGCTTAGAGAGGGGACAGGGGGGTCAGCCCCAGCATTTT.

The chain recombines TRBV11-2 with TRBJ2-4, with D possibly TRBD1 on 7 matching bases. Germline V lookup: CDR1 SGHAT, CDR2 FQNNGV. Trimming removed 5 bases from V and 0 bases from J, with 11 bases in between. The CDR3 has 15 residues. CDR3 sequence reads: CASSRQGLAKNIQYF. The CDR3, as DNA: TGTGCCAGCAGCCGACAGGGACTAGCCAAAAACATTCAGTACTTC.

The V gene is TRBV7-3, the J gene TRBJ2-1; unclear D gene. Germline CDR1 SGHTA, CDR2 FQGTGA. V was pared by 4 bases and J by 1 base, with 11 bases between. The CDR3 contains 15 residues. The CDR3 reads CASSYLETSYNEQFF. DNA of the CDR3: TGTGCCAGCAGCTATCTCGAGACTTCCTACAATGAGCAGTTCTTC.

The rearrangement joins TRBV28 to TRBJ1-1; no definite D call. This CDR3 contains 15 residues. Trimming took 1 base from V and 4 from J, leaving 13 bases between them. Germline V gene sequence: CDR1 MDHEN, CDR2 SYDVKM. CDR3 loop: CASSLSEGGGTEAFF. CDR3 coding DNA: TGTGCCAGCAGTTTATCTGAGGGCGGTGGCACTGAAGCTTTCTTT.

V usage is TRBV4-1 and J usage is TRBJ2-7, with D perhaps given as TRBD1 or TRBD2 (5 bases each). The CDR3 length is 17 residues. V lost 0 bases to trimming and J lost 2 bases, with 17 bases between them. CDR1 is MGHRA, CDR2 YSYEKL, per germline. CDR3 in DNA: TGCGCCAGCAGCCAAGATCGGCTGGGACGTACAGCCTACGAGCAGTACTTC. It encodes CASSQDRLGRTAYEQYF.

J is TRBJ2-7 and V is TRBV7-2; perhaps TRBD2 as D (6 bases). This CDR3 has 15 amino acids. The germline V gene encodes CDR1 SGHTA and CDR2 FQGNSA. Trimming pared 0 bases from V and 3 bases from J, leaving 12 bases between. The CDR3 DNA reads TGTGCCAGCAGCTTAGCAAATAGCGGAATCTACGAGCAGTACTTC. Translated, it gives CASSLANSGIYEQYF.

The V gene is TRBV9, the J gene TRBJ1-2; 8 bases match TRBD1. CDR3 length: 14 amino acids. After removal of 3 bases from V and 6 bases from J, the junction contained 7 bases not matched to a gene. CDR1 and CDR2 from the germline V gene are SGDLS and YYNGEE. The CDR3 nucleotides read TGTGCCAGCAGCGCCCAGAGGGACAGGCATGGCTACACCTTC. This translates into CASSAQRDRHGYTF.

CDR3 residues: CATSSRGRSTDTQYF. The CDR3 DNA reads as TGTGCCACCAGCAGTCGCGGACGGAGCACAGATACGCAGTATTTT. V gene TRBV15 combines with J gene TRBJ2-3; D uncertain. The CDR3 sequence is 15 residues long. V was shortened by 3 bases and J by 0 bases, with 10 bases between the two germline ends. Germline CDR1 and CDR2: LNHNV and YYDKDF (reference sequence).

The J gene is TRBJ2-1, the V gene TRBV5-1; TRBD2 matches at 12 bases. This CDR3 region has 18 residues. The germline CDR1 and CDR2 sequences are SGHRS and YFSETQ. Trimming cost V 3 bases and J 5 bases; bases outside gene matches: 12. The CDR3 sequence: CASSWGTSGYKGHNEQFF. In DNA form, the CDR3 reads TGCGCCAGCAGCTGGGGGACTAGCGGGTACAAGGGGCACAATGAGCAGTTCTTC.

This chain connects TRBV9 to TRBJ2-2; perhaps D is TRBD1 or TRBD2 (5 bases each). The V gene's germline CDR1 is SGDLS and CDR2 YYNGEE. The CDR3 runs 14 residues. V lost 0 bases and J 6 bases, leaving 9 bases between the germline ends. This CDR3 reads CASSVGDDAGELFF. In DNA form, the CDR3 reads TGTGCCAGCAGCGTAGGGGACGACGCCGGGGAGCTGTTTTTT.

V usage is TRBV27 and J usage is TRBJ2-3; 9 bases match TRBD2. J lost 4 bases, V lost 3 bases, and 5 bases had no gene match. Germline CDR1 MNHEY, CDR2 SMNVEV (reference sequence). This CDR3 region has 15 residues. CDR3 in amino acids: CASSLSAGGSDTQYF. The CDR3 region has the DNA TGTGCCAGCAGTTTGTCAGCGGGAGGATCAGATACGCAGTATTTT.

J is TRBJ2-1 and V is TRBV27; 7 positions match TRBD2. V trimming: 6 bases; J trimming: 1 base; junction bases outside the gene matches: 6. Germline-derived CDR1 and CDR2 are MNHEY and SMNVEV (reference sequence). The CDR3 contains 15 residues. CDR3 protein: CASSTFSGSYNEQFF. The CDR3 nucleotides read TGTGCCAGCAGCACGTTTAGCGGGTCCTACAATGAGCAGTTCTTC.

On this clone itself: Distinct nucleotide sequences in the sample also encode this CDR3. The genes are TRBV27 and TRBJ2-7; D is perhaps TRBD2 (5 bases). CDR1 and CDR2 from the germline V gene are MNHEY and SMNVEV (reference sequence). Trimming left V 6 bases short and J 2 bases short, with 11 bases between. The CDR3 totals 13 residues. Here the CDR3 reads CASSTGGPYEQYF. The CDR3 region has the DNA TGTGCCAGCAGCACCGGCGGGCCCTACGAGCAGTACTTC.

The chain uses TRBV5-1 and TRBJ2-7; D remains unclear. CDR1 SGHRS and CDR2 YFSETQ come from the germline V gene. The V end was cut by 5 bases, the J end by 3 bases, with 18 bases between. The CDR3 totals 15 residues. The chain's CDR3 is CASSPVQENLYEQYF. The CDR3 DNA sequence: TGCGCCAGCAGTCCCGTACAAGAAAACCTCTACGAGCAGTACTTC.